The 23 T cell receptor beta chains below all came from one sample that was sequenced in a study of blood T cells in healthy people across ages. Using a J-beta primer mix together with a sample-barcoded 5' primer, a second PCR was run for roughly 6 to 12 cycles. Each CDR3 protein gets one entry after TCRdb re-called the 5' RACE reads with MiXCR. The sample records roughly 1,100,000 distinct CDR3 sequences, approximately 26% being singletons. These data were also filed under a second study, of T cells of mothers and their children.

Material: blood. The source of these receptors is a girl aged 2 to 10 in good health.

This clonotype was recorded a few times. The germline gene is not matched at one end of the junction; a read error may be the cause. This sequence joins TRBV29-1 and TRBJ2-1; 8 nucleotides match TRBD2. The germline V gene encodes CDR1 SQVTM and CDR2 ANQGSEA. The CDR3 length is 17 residues. The CDR3 spells CSVLASGSRISCNEQFF. Here the CDR3 DNA reads TGCAGCGTGTTGGCTAGCGGGTCGCGTATCTCCTGCAATGAGCAGTTCTTC.

The rearrangement uses TRBV10-3 and TRBJ2-3; no clear D. The CDR3 runs 10 residues. Trimming stripped 8 bases from V and 6 bases from J, with 6 bases between. Germline V gene lookup returns CDR1 ENHRY and CDR2 SYGVKD. For the CDR3, the DNA is TGTGCCATCGGGCTGGATACGCAGTATTTT. This encodes CAIGLDTQYF.

The V gene is TRBV5-1, the J gene TRBJ2-5, with D possibly TRBD2 on 6 matching bases. Between the trimmed V and J ends, which lost 3 bases and 4 bases, there was a span of 16 bases. This CDR3 comprises 15 residues. CDR1 and CDR2 from the germline V gene are SGHRS and YFSETQ. The CDR3 nucleotides are TGCGCCAGCAGCTGGACCCCAATGGGGGGAGAGACCCAGTACTTC. Protein sequence: CASSWTPMGGETQYF.

The rearrangement links TRBV7-2 to TRBJ2-5, with D perhaps TRBD1 (5 bases). The CDR3 is made up of 13 amino acids. Germline assignment: CDR1 SGHTA and CDR2 FQGNSA. Trimming removed 5 bases at V and 6 bases at J, with 13 bases between. As DNA, the CDR3 is TGTGCCAGCAGCCCCCCAGGGCTGCAGACCCAGTACTTC. As protein: CASSPPGLQTQYF.

The rearrangement joins TRBV12-3 or TRBV12-4 to TRBJ2-1; the D gene could be TRBD1 or TRBD2 (5 bases each). The V and J ends lost 5 bases and 7 bases respectively, with 12 bases between them. The CDR3 contains 13 residues. CDR3 DNA sequence: TGTGCCAGCAGTATGGGACGGCGAAATGAGCAGTTCTTC. It is translated as CASSMGRRNEQFF.

In this sample, this clonotype turned up a few times. The chain couples TRBV14 to TRBJ2-5; D perhaps matches TRBD2 (5 bases). V was pared by 0 bases and J by 5 bases, with 13 bases between. This CDR3 comprises 15 residues. Germline assignment: CDR1 SGHDN and CDR2 FVKESK. CDR3 DNA sequence: TGTGCCAGCAGCCAAGAAATTTTAGCGATGGAGACCCAGTACTTC. Amino acids: CASSQEILAMETQYF.

The chain joins TRBV2 to TRBJ1-1, with unresolved D. The V and J ends lost 7 bases and 6 bases respectively, with 18 bases between them. From germline, CDR1 is SNHLY and CDR2 FYNNEI. The CDR3 spans 14 residues. The CDR3 here is CASTPSLGASEAFF. The CDR3 region has the DNA TGTGCCAGCACCCCGAGCTTAGGAGCTTCTGAAGCTTTCTTT.

The rearrangement joins TRBV4-3 to TRBJ1-4, with TRBD1 matching 7 bases. V trimming: 4 bases; J trimming: 4 bases; junction bases outside the gene matches: 3. This CDR3 spans 14 amino acids. CDR1 and CDR2 (germline): LGHNA, YSLEER. CDR3 DNA sequence: TGCGCCAGCAGCCGGGGACAGTTTAATGAAAAACTGTTTTTT. Encoded protein: CASSRGQFNEKLFF.

This clonotype has only a few counts. The rearrangement joins TRBV15 to TRBJ2-5; unclear D gene. The J call is in doubt because the DNA end fits TRBJ2-7 better. The CDR3 spans 16 residues. From germline, CDR1 is LNHNV and CDR2 YYDKDF (reference sequence). CDR3 region: CATSRGVDWGSYEQYF. CDR3 in DNA: TGTGCCACCAGCAGAGGGGTCGACTGGGGCTCCTACGAGCAGTACTTC.

About this clonotype itself: Because it lacks the conserved phenylalanine or tryptophan at the end, this CDR3 is likely a read error. This chain links TRBV7-9 with TRBJ2-2, with a tentative D call TRBD1 (5 bases). CDR3 size: 15 residues. Germline V gene sequence: CDR1 SEHNR, CDR2 FQNEAQ (reference sequence). CDR3 in amino acids: CARSSSSQGIGELFL. The CDR3 DNA reads as TGTGCCAGAAGCTCCTCGTCCCAGGGAATCGGGGAGCTGTTTCTT.

The CDR3 sequence: CASSLEGTGGFSAVEQYF. The DNA for the CDR3 is TGCGCCAGCAGCTTGGAGGGGACAGGGGGCTTCTCCGCTGTTGAGCAGTACTTC. The chain links TRBV5-1 to TRBJ2-7, with TRBD1 matching 12 bases. CDR1 is SGHRS, CDR2 YFSETQ, per germline. Losses at the gene ends were 0 bases for V and 7 bases for J; bases not matched to a gene: 14. The CDR3 is 18 residues long.

The V and J genes are TRBV6-6 and TRBJ1-2; TRBD1 aligns across 7 bases. This CDR3 spans 12 amino acids. Germline CDR1 is MNHNY and CDR2 is SVGAGI (reference sequence). V lost 8 bases and J lost 8; bases outside the gene matches: 8. CDR3 nucleotides: TGTGCCAGCTCGAGGGGGCTGGAGGGCTACACCTTC. Protein sequence: CASSRGLEGYTF.

The chain is built from TRBV6-6 and TRBJ1-1; D gene uncertain. The CDR3 runs to 15 residues. The germline CDR1 and CDR2 sequences are MNHNY and SVGAGI (reference sequence). V lost 4 bases to trimming and J lost 6 bases, with 18 bases between them. The CDR3: CASSLWNINDAEAFF. DNA for the CDR3: TGTGCCAGCAGTTTATGGAACATCAACGACGCTGAAGCTTTCTTT.

J is TRBJ2-7 and V is TRBV20-1, with a possible D match to TRBD2 (5 bases). The germline V gene has CDR1 DFQATT and CDR2 SNEGSKA (reference sequence). The V end was cut by 6 bases, the J end by 2 bases, with 20 bases between. This CDR3 spans 15 amino acids. The CDR3 loop reads CSASLRGVETYEQYF. DNA of the CDR3: TGCAGTGCGTCCCTCCGGGGAGTTGAGACCTACGAGCAGTACTTC.

The J gene is TRBJ1-1, the V gene TRBV13, with a possible D match to TRBD1 (5 bases). The V and J ends lost 8 bases and 3 bases respectively, with 16 bases between them. Germline V gene data show CDR1 as PRHDT and CDR2 as FYEKMQ (reference sequence). The CDR3 is 14 amino acids. Written as DNA, the CDR3 is TGTGCCAGCGGCCCGTGGGGGGAGGACACTGAAGCTTTCTTT. Translated: CASGPWGEDTEAFF.

This clonotype appeared a few times. The chain links TRBV12-3 or TRBV12-4 to TRBJ2-3; no clear D gene. CDR3 length equals 12 residues. Trimming took off 7 bases at V and 4 bases at J, with 9 bases between the two ends. CDR3 nucleotide sequence: TGTGCCAGCACGGCTCGGGCAGATACGCAGTATTTT. It is translated as CASTARADTQYF.

The sample holds a few counts of this clonotype. V usage is TRBV7-2 and J usage is TRBJ2-5; 9 bases match TRBD1. Germline lookup yields CDR1 SGHTA and CDR2 FQGNSA. The V and J ends lost 5 bases and 4 bases, in that order; junction bases with no gene match: 8. This CDR3 spans 15 amino acids. The CDR3 here is CASSADRGDLETQYF. The CDR3 nucleotides are TGTGCCAGCAGCGCGGACAGGGGAGATTTAGAGACCCAGTACTTC.

The chain recombines TRBV18 with TRBJ2-1; perhaps TRBD1 as D (6 bases). The J call may be mistaken, given a closer DNA end match to TRBJ2-5. The CDR3 is made up of 15 amino acids. Germline CDR1 KGHSH, CDR2 LQKENI. This CDR3 is CASSPLQGLTADQYF. CDR3 bases: TGTGCCAGCTCCCCTTTACAGGGATTGACGGCGGACCAGTACTTC.

This clonotype appeared a few times. V usage is TRBV27 and J usage is TRBJ1-1; D not certain. Germline CDR1 reads MNHEY; CDR2 reads SMNVEV (reference sequence). The CDR3 consists of 15 residues. V was clipped by 3 bases and J by 5 bases, with 16 bases between them. CDR3 sequence: CASSFTGVYSTEAFF. The CDR3 DNA is TGTGCCAGCAGTTTTACCGGGGTATATAGTACTGAAGCTTTCTTT.

The chain joins TRBV6-1 to TRBJ2-7, with 8 bases identical to TRBD2. Near its end, the DNA agrees better with TRBJ2-1, so the J call may be wrong. The CDR3 totals 15 residues. The germline V gene encodes CDR1 MNHNS and CDR2 SASEGT. The CDR3 DNA is TGTGCCAGCAGTGAAGGATCGGGAGGGTACAATGAGCAGTTCTTC. Residues: CASSEGSGGYNEQFF.

This clonotype was counted a few times. This rearrangement joins TRBV28 to TRBJ1-3; a possible D gene is TRBD1 (5 bases). The germline CDR1 and CDR2 sequences are MDHEN and SYDVKM. V lost 2 bases to trimming and J lost 6 bases, with 8 bases between them. The CDR3 loop spans 13 amino acids. The CDR3 region has the DNA TGTGCCAGCAGTTTAGGAGGGGAAAACACCATATATTTT. Amino acid sequence: CASSLGGENTIYF.

The chain joins TRBV19 to TRBJ2-1, with TRBD2 matching 7 bases. V shed 1 base, J shed 8 bases, and the junction held 11 bases outside the gene matches. In germline, CDR1 is LNHDA, CDR2 SQIVND (reference sequence). This CDR3 spans 16 amino acids. The chain's CDR3 is CASSIGVSGVGYEQFF. In DNA, the CDR3 is TGTGCCAGTAGTATAGGGGTGAGCGGGGTAGGTTATGAGCAGTTCTTC.

This CDR3 is CASSVWGLGTEAFF. For the CDR3, the DNA is TGTGCCAGCAGTGTTTGGGGGCTCGGCACTGAAGCTTTCTTT. This sequence joins TRBV2 and TRBJ1-1; perhaps TRBD1 as D (6 bases). Trimming pared 4 bases from V and 4 bases from J, leaving 13 bases between. Looked up from germline, CDR1 is SNHLY and CDR2 is FYNNEI. The CDR3 sequence is 14 residues long.